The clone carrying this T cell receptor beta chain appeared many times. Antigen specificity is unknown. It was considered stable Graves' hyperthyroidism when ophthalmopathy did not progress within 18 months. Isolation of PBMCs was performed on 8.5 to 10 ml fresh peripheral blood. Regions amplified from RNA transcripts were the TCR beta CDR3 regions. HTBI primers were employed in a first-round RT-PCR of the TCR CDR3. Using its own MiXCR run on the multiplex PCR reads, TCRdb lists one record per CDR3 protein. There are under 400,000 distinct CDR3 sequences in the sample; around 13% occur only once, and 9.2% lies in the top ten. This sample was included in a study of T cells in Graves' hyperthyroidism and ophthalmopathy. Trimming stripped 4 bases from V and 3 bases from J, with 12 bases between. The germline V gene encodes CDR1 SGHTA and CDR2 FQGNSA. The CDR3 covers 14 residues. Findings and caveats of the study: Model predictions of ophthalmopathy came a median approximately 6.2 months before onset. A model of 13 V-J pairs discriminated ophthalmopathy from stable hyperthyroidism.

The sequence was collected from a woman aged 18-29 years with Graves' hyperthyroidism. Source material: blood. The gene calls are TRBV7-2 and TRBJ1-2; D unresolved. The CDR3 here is CASSSGRSYYGYTF. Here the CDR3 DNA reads TGTGCCAGCAGCTCCGGCCGGTCTTACTATGGCTACACCTTC. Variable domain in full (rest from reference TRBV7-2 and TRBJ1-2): GAGVSQSPSNKVTEKGKDVELRCDPISGHTALYWYRQSLGQGLEFLIYFQGNSAPDKSGLPSDRFSAERTGGSVSTLTIQRTQQEDSAVYLCASSSGRSYYGYTFGSGTRLTVV.